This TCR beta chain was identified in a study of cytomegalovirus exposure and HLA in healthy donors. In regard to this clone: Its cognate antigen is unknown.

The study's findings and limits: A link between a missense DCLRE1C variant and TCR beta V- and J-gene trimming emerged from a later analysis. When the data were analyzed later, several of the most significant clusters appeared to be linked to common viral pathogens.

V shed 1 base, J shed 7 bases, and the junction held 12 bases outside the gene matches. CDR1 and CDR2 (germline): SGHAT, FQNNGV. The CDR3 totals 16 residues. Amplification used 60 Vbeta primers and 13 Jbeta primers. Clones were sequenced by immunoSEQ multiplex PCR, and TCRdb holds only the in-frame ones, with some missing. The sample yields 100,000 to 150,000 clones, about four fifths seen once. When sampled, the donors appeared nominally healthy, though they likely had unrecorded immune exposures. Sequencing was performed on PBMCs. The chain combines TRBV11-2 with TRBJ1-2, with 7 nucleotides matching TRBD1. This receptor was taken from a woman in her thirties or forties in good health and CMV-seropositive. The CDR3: CASSLAGTVEGSGYTF. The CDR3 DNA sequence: TGTGCCAGCAGCTTAGCCGGGACAGTGGAGGGATCTGGCTACACCTTC. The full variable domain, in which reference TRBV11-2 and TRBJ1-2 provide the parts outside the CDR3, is EAGVAQSPRYKIIEKRQSVAFWCNPISGHATLYWYQQILGQGPKLLIQFQNNGVVDDSQLPKDRFSAERLKGVDSTLKIQPAKLEDSAVYLCASSLAGTVEGSGYTFGSGTRLTVV.